This record looks at one T cell receptor beta chain sequence and its context. The antigen remains unidentified. The length of the CDR3 is 12 residues. Germline trimming cut 9 bases from V and 8 bases from J; bases unmatched to any gene: 6. CDR1 MDHEN and CDR2 SYDVKM come from the germline V gene. The data derive from a study of cytomegalovirus exposure and HLA in healthy donors. A multiplex PCR was run with 60 Vbeta primers and 13 Jbeta primers. TCRdb keeps only in-frame clones here, not all; method: immunoSEQ multiplex PCR. This table holds 75,000 to 80,000 clones, roughly 70% found once. General study points: In an earlier analysis, productive rearrangement rates for most beta V segments clustered near 87% or 30%. Usually a TCR sequence was rare, but some public TCRs were found in many donors.

This TCR derives from a man aged 55 to 70 in good health and CMV-seropositive. Source material: PBMCs. The rearrangement uses TRBV28 and TRBJ1-4; 7 nucleotides line up with TRBD1. The CDR3 sequence is CARAKGAEKLFF. The CDR3 region has the DNA TGTGCCAGGGCTAAGGGGGCGGAAAAACTGTTTTTT.